This is a list of T cell receptor beta chains from one sample in a study of cytomegalovirus exposure and HLA in healthy donors. Using immunoSEQ multiplex PCR, the repertoire was profiled, and TCRdb retains in-frame clones only, with some absent. The repertoire holds 120,000 or so clones, with around 79% as singletons. Material for sequencing was PBMCs. The receptors shown here come from a woman between 40 and 50 years old in good health and CMV-seronegative. CDR3s leave out the opening cysteine and the closing phenylalanine or tryptophan.

CDR3 length	V gene	CDR3 protein
11	TRBV4-1	ASSQEGGNTIY
14	TRBV6-1	ASSEWPRGAYNEQF
12	TRBV29-1	SVELAGGTDTQY
12	TRBV2	ASSGDRGNQPQH
12	TRBV18	ASSRLRGSNEQY
13	TRBV6-4	ASRRTSGGTDTQY
11	TRBV11-2	ASSFQGGPTQY
13	TRBV25-1	ASSVGTGPANEQF
13	TRBV7-2	ASSSSAGAGYGYT
14	TRBV9	ASSLGTGVGQETQY
18	TRBV28	ASSLTGGPHFPANTGELF
11	TRBV30	AWNPGQGYEQY
11	TRBV6-1	ASIIGGNTEAF
11	TRBV10-1	ASSVRGTDTQY
12	TRBV10-1	ATGAGGGDQPQH
12	TRBV19	ASRRDRATDTQY
15	TRBV11-2	ASSPHQGLAGGNEQF
13	TRBV6-5	ACVLAGANTGELF
13	TRBV7-9	ASSSQDGVKWKLF
13	TRBV19	ASTPGGHRNTEAF
13	TRBV5-6	ASSSPRGNNSPLH
17	TRBV7-8	ASSLAGGAGTEKQETQY
12	TRBV19	ASTSLEGGYGYT
13	TRBV4-3	ASSQGDDSVYEQY
13	TRBV7-2	ASSFLTGAEDTQY
12	TRBV6-1	ASGGDFNGGRQY
14	TRBV5-4	ASSHGSGTGGVGYT
16	TRBV4-2	ASSQALAGATNTGELF
13	TRBV4-1	ASSRRLAGVGEQF
13	TRBV21-1	ASSKSPGGSYEQY
10	TRBV28	ASRQLNTEAF
17	TRBV7-2	ASSRDGGTSGGGDPQQY
10	TRBV29-1	SARQGNEKLF
9	TRBV7-9	ASSSVAEAF
11	TRBV10-3	AISEPPSYEQY
15	TRBV4-2	ASSSRYPLAVYNEQF
14	TRBV7-9	SSSLFPLGQGAGYT
12	TRBV5-8	ASSSQGGRETQY
11	TRBV6-5	ASLKQGSLEQY
13	TRBV19	ASSGNGLSNQPQH
13	TRBV19	ASGNRLAGGDEQY
12	TRBV5-8	ASSQGTDNQPQH
14	TRBV19	ASSIDPGDPNEKLF
14	TRBV18	ASSPLPGQGSYEQY
10	TRBV7-9	ASSLSSYEQY
13	TRBV28	ASISGSLSGNTIY
10	TRBV5-5	ASSRESRGYT
17	TRBV7-8	ASTIRKGEILLHYNEQF
14	TRBV7-9	ASSLKGQTLNYGYT
12	TRBV7-8	ASSLRRIPYEQY
14	TRBV11-2	ASRRLAGGNQDTQY
13	TRBV30	AWTMGGFNTGELF
13	TRBV4-2	ASSQDRDRGQGYT
12	TRBV2	ATVVDSANEKLF
14	TRBV7-3	ASSRLALVSSYEQY
11	TRBV19	ASRWATTDTQY
14	TRBV11-1	ASSSRTSGGIDTQY
12	TRBV18	ASSPPPTSDEQF
14	TRBV7-6	ASSFFSGSIPYEQY